Listed below are T cell receptor beta chains from one sample, sequenced in a study of shared clonotypes between healthy human individuals. TCRdb's table, derived via immunoSEQ multiplex PCR, lists solely in-frame clones and lacks some. This table holds 2 million to 2.5 million clones, roughly 95% found once. The sample consisted of naive CD4+ T cells sorted from blood. The source is a young man in good health. The CDR3 runs from the conserved cysteine through the conserved F or W. The D gene is left open where the match is weak. Clone size, where shown, is once, few, many, or a class for clones that have expanded.

j_gene	abundance	d_gene	v_gene	CDR3aa	CDR3nt
TRBJ2-1	NA	NA	TRBV5-1	CASSSLYAANEQFF	TGCGCCAGCAGCTCGTTGTACGCGGCCAATGAGCAGTTCTTC
TRBJ2-1	NA	NA	TRBV7-6	CASSLEIGKEQFF	TGTGCCAGCAGCTTAGAGATCGGGAAGGAGCAGTTCTTC
TRBJ1-3	NA	NA	TRBV5-4	CASSSIDGNTIYF	TGTGCCAGCAGCTCAATAGACGGAAACACCATATATTTT
TRBJ2-2	NA	NA	TRBV25-1	CASSDVNTGELFF	TGTGCCAGCAGTGATGTCAACACCGGGGAGCTGTTTTTT
TRBJ2-3	NA	TRBD2	TRBV5-1	CASSLAAGRKTDTQYF	TGCGCCAGCAGCTTGGCGGCCGGGAGGAAAACAGATACGCAGTATTTT
TRBJ1-1	once	NA	TRBV19	CASRNGGAWMNTEAFF	TGTGCCAGTCGAAACGGCGGGGCTTGGATGAACACTGAAGCTTTCTTT
TRBJ2-1	NA	NA	TRBV7-9	CASSLRLEQFF	TGTGCCAGCAGCTTACGTCTTGAGCAGTTCTTC
TRBJ2-1	NA	NA	TRBV18	CASSRGSIDEQFF	TGTGCCAGCTCCCGGGGATCTATAGATGAGCAGTTCTTC
TRBJ1-1	NA	NA	TRBV18	CASSSIMNTEAFF	TGTGCCAGCTCCTCTATCATGAACACTGAAGCTTTCTTT
TRBJ2-7	few	NA	TRBV5-6	CASSLEAYEQYF	TGTGCCAGCAGCTTGGAGGCCTACGAGCAGTACTTC
TRBJ1-3	NA	NA	TRBV30	CAWSVVRGSGNTIYF	TGTGCCTGGAGTGTAGTCCGGGGCTCTGGAAACACCATATATTTT
TRBJ2-7	NA	NA	TRBV30	CAWTTGISYEQYF	TGTGCCTGGACTACAGGCATCTCCTACGAGCAGTACTTC
TRBJ1-2	NA	NA	TRBV4-1	CASSQAEGLLYGYTF	TGCGCCAGCAGCCAAGCGGAAGGACTCCTCTATGGCTACACCTTC
TRBJ2-7	NA	NA	TRBV2	CASSPGAEGLYEQYF	TGTGCCAGCAGCCCAGGGGCGGAGGGGCTCTACGAGCAGTACTTC
TRBJ1-1	NA	NA	TRBV11-2	CASSLGPEGGREAFF	TGTGCCAGCAGCTTGGGCCCAGAAGGGGGACGCGAAGCTTTCTTT
TRBJ2-7	NA	TRBD2	TRBV11-2	CASSPRPTSGSIGQYF	TGTGCCAGCAGCCCGAGACCGACTAGCGGGAGCATTGGGCAGTACTTC
TRBJ2-7	once	NA	TRBV6-5	CASRVVVGSSYEQYF	TGTGCCAGCAGGGTCGTGGTGGGTAGCTCCTACGAGCAGTACTTC
TRBJ1-5	NA	NA	TRBV10-3	CAISESAYSNQPQHF	TGTGCCATCAGTGAGTCTGCTTATAGCAATCAGCCCCAGCATTTT
TRBJ1-3	NA	NA	TRBV5-1	CASSLDDPGNTIYF	TGCGCCAGCAGCCTTGATGACCCCGGAAACACCATATATTTT
TRBJ1-5	NA	NA	TRBV5-8	CASSLRQKSSNQPQHF	TGTGCCAGCAGCTTGCGGCAGAAATCGAGCAATCAGCCCCAGCATTTT
TRBJ2-7	NA	TRBD2	TRBV6-1	CASSGGLAGGFRSSYEQYF	TGTGCCAGCAGTGGGGGACTAGCGGGAGGATTTCGCAGCTCCTACGAGCAGTACTTC
TRBJ2-7	NA	NA	TRBV10-3	CAISESREGEQYF	TGTGCCATCAGTGAGTCAAGGGAAGGCGAGCAGTACTTC
TRBJ1-1	NA	NA	TRBV2	CASSEVEVSNTEAFF	TGTGCCAGCAGTGAAGTGGAGGTTTCGAACACTGAAGCTTTCTTT
TRBJ2-7	NA	NA	TRBV18	CASSPGVNYEQYF	TGTGCCAGCTCTCCGGGAGTCAACTACGAGCAGTACTTC
TRBJ1-6	NA	NA	TRBV2	CASLADSNNSPLHF	TGTGCCAGCCTGGCTGACAGCAATAATTCACCCCTCCACTTT
TRBJ1-5	few	NA	TRBV9	CASSVGPIGNQPQHF	TGTGCCAGCAGCGTAGGACCCATCGGCAATCAGCCCCAGCATTTT
TRBJ2-5	NA	NA	TRBV7-8	CASSFGRGQETQYF	TGTGCCAGCAGCTTCGGCAGGGGACAAGAGACCCAGTACTTC
TRBJ2-5	NA	NA	TRBV5-1	CASRATAQETQYF	TGCGCCAGCAGGGCGACAGCACAAGAGACCCAGTACTTC
TRBJ1-2	NA	NA	TRBV28	CASSPTGYGYTF	TGTGCCAGCAGCCCGACAGGCTATGGCTACACCTTC
TRBJ2-1	NA	TRBD1	TRBV7-3	CASRRPGQGTNEQFF	TGTGCCAGCAGGCGCCCGGGACAGGGGACCAATGAGCAGTTCTTC
TRBJ2-1	once	TRBD2	TRBV10-3	CAISVTGQGGTSGRNEQFF	TGTGCCATCAGTGTCACGGGACAGGGGGGGACTAGCGGGAGGAATGAGCAGTTCTTC